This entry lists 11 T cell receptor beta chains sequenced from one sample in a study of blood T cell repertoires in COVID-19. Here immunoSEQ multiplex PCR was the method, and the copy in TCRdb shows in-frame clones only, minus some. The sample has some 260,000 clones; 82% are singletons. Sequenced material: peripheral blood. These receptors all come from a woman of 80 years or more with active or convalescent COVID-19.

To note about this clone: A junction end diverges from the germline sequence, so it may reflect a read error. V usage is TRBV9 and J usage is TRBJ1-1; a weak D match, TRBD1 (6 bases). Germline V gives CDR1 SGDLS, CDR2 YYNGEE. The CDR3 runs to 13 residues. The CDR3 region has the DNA TGTGCCAGCACCGTAGGGACAAACACTGAAGCTTTCTTT. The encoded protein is CASTVGTNTEAFF. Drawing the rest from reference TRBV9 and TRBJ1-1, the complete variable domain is DSGVTQTPKHLITATGQRVTLRCSPRSGDLSVYWYQQSLDQGLQFLIQYYNGEERAKGNILERFSAQQFPDLHSELNLSSLELGDSALYFCASTVGTNTEAFFGQGTRLTVV.

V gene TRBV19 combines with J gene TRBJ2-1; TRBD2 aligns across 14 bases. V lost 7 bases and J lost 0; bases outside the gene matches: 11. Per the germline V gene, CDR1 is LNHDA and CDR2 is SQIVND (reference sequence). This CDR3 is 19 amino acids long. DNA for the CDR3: TGTGCCAGTACCACTTCCCGACTAGCGGGAGGGAGCTCCTACAATGAGCAGTTCTTC. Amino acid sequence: CASTTSRLAGGSSYNEQFF.

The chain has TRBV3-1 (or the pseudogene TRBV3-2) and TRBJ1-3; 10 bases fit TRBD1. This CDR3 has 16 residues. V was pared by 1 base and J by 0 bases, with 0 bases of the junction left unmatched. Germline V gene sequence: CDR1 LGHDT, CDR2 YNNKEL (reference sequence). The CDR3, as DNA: TGTGCCAGCAGCCAAGGGGACAGGGGCTCTGGAAACACCATATATTTT. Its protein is CASSQGDRGSGNTIYF.

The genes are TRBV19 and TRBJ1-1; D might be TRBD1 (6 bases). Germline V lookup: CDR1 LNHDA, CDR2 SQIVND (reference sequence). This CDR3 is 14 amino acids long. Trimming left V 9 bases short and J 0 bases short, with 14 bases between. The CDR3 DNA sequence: TGTGCCAGAGATCTAAGGACAGTGAACACTGAAGCTTTCTTT. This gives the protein CARDLRTVNTEAFF.

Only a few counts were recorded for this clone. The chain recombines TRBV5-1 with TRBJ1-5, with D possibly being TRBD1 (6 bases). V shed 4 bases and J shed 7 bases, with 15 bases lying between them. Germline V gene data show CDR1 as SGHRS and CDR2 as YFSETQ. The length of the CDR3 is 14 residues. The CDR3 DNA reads TGCGCCAGCAGCGGGGGGGCAGGAGACCAGCCCCAGCATTTT. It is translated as CASSGGAGDQPQHF.

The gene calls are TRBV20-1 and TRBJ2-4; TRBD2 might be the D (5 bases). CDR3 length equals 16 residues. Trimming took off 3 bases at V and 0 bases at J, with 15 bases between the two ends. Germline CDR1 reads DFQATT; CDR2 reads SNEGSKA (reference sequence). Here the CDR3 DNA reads TGCAGTGCTAGTTCTGGAGGAGTGATAGCCAAAAACATTCAGTACTTC. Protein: CSASSGGVIAKNIQYF.

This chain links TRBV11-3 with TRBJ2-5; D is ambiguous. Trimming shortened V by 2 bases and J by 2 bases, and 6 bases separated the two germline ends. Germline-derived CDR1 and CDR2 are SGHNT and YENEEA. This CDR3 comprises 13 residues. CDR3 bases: TGTGCCAGCAGCTTATCACTTCAAGAGACCCAGTACTTC. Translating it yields CASSLSLQETQYF.

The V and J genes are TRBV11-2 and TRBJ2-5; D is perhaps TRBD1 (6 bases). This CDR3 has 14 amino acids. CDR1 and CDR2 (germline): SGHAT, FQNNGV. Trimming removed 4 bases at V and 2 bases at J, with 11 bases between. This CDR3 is CASSSPGVQETQYF. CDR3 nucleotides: TGTGCCAGCAGCTCTCCAGGGGTTCAAGAGACCCAGTACTTC.

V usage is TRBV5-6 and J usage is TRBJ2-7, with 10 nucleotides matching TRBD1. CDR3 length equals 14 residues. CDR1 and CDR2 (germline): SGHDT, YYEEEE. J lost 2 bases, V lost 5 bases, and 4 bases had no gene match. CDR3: CASSSGTGAYEQYF. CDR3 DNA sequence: TGTGCCAGCAGTTCCGGGACAGGGGCCTACGAGCAGTACTTC.

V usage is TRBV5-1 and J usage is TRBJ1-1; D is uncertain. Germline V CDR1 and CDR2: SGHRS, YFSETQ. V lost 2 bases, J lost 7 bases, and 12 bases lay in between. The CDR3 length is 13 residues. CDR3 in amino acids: CASSLQLEGEAFF. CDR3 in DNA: TGCGCCAGCAGCTTACAGTTGGAGGGTGAAGCTTTCTTT. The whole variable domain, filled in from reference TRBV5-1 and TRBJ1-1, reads KAGVTQTPRYLIKTRGQQVTLSCSPISGHRSVSWYQQTPGQGLQFLFEYFSETQRNKGNFPGRFSGRQFSNSRSEMNVSTLELGDSALYLCASSLQLEGEAFFGQGTRLTVV.

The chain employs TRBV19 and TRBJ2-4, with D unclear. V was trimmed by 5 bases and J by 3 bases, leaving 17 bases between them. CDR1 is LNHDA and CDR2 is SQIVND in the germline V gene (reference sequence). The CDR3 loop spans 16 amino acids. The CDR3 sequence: CASSAGARLGKNIQYF. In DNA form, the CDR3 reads TGTGCCAGTAGTGCCGGAGCACGGCTAGGCAAAAACATTCAGTACTTC. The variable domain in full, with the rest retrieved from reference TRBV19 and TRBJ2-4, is DGGITQSPKYLFRKEGQNVTLSCEQNLNHDAMYWYRQDPGQGLRLIYYSQIVNDFQKGDIAEGYSVSREKKESFPLTVTSAQKNPTAFYLCASSAGARLGKNIQYFGAGTRLSVL.